The 25 T cell receptor beta chains below all came from one sample that was sequenced in a study of blood T cell repertoires in COVID-19. TCRdb keeps only in-frame clones here, not all; method: immunoSEQ multiplex PCR. Of roughly 100,000 clones in the sample, 78% were seen once. The sample taken for sequencing was peripheral blood. The receptors were gathered from a man in his 60s with active or convalescent COVID-19.

With respect to this clone: This sample also contains other DNA sequences that code for the same CDR3. The chain has TRBV24-1 and TRBJ1-2, with D perhaps TRBD1 (6 bases). In germline, CDR1 is KGHDR, CDR2 SFDVKD. The ends were cut back, 3 bases at V and 2 bases at J, with 9 bases in the middle. The CDR3 runs to 14 residues. The CDR3 bases are TGTGCCACCAGTGATCAAGACAGGAACTATGGCTACACCTTC. This codes for CATSDQDRNYGYTF.

A remark on this clone: Other DNA sequences in this specimen translate into the identical CDR3. In nucleotides, the CDR3 is TGTGCCAGCAGTTTACAGGGAGGCACCGGGGAGCTGTTTTTT. Residues: CASSLQGGTGELFF. The rearrangement joins TRBV28 to TRBJ2-2, with a possible D match to TRBD2 (6 bases). The CDR3 sequence is 14 residues long. Looked up from germline, CDR1 is MDHEN and CDR2 is SYDVKM. V lost 2 bases, J lost 4 bases, and 8 bases lay in between.

The V and J genes are TRBV5-5 and TRBJ1-5; a weak D match, TRBD1 (5 bases). With 0 bases removed from V and 7 bases from J, the gap between germline ends came to 11 bases. The germline V gene has CDR1 SGHKS and CDR2 YYEKEE (reference sequence). The CDR3 totals 14 residues. This CDR3 reads CASSLAWRDQPQHF. Written as DNA, the CDR3 is TGTGCCAGCAGCTTGGCTTGGAGGGACCAGCCCCAGCATTTT.

The V gene is TRBV27, the J gene TRBJ1-2; D perhaps matches TRBD1 (6 bases). Germline V gives CDR1 MNHEY, CDR2 SMNVEV (reference sequence). The ends were cut back, 5 bases at V and 3 bases at J, with 10 bases in the middle. This CDR3 is built from 13 residues. CDR3: CASSQQGYYGYTF. Here the CDR3 DNA reads TGTGCCAGCAGTCAGCAGGGGTACTATGGCTACACCTTC.

The CDR3 sequence is CATGIRGAGANVLTF. In DNA, the CDR3 is TGTGCCACCGGCATACGGGGGGCTGGGGCCAACGTCCTGACTTTC. The V call is TRBV15, the J call TRBJ2-6; 7 nucleotides align to TRBD2. The CDR3 runs 15 residues. The germline gives CDR1 LNHNV, CDR2 YYDKDF (reference sequence). V shed 8 bases and J 2 bases; nucleotides not matched to a gene: 6.

The V gene is TRBV3-1 (or the pseudogene TRBV3-2), the J gene TRBJ1-6; D is unresolved. CDR3 length equals 14 residues. V was clipped by 1 base and J by 7 bases, with 8 bases between them. Germline V lookup: CDR1 LGHDT, CDR2 YNNKEL (reference sequence). CDR3 DNA: TGTGCCAGCAGCCAAGTGCCCGCGAATTCACCCCTCCACTTT. It yields the protein CASSQVPANSPLHF.

The chain combines TRBV12-5 with TRBJ2-1; 9 bases line up with TRBD1. The CDR3 spans 15 residues. Germline V gene data show CDR1 as LGHNT and CDR2 as FRNRAP. The junction had 15 bases not matched to a gene; V was cut back by 6 bases and J by 12 bases. CDR3 amino acids: CASGPGTGSGLTQFF. CDR3 coding DNA: TGTGCTAGTGGCCCCGGGACAGGGTCTGGGTTAACGCAGTTCTTC.

The V call is TRBV2, the J call TRBJ1-3; 7 bases fit TRBD1. The V segment lost 7 bases and the J segment 6 bases; nucleotides outside the gene matches: 3. The CDR3 is 12 amino acids. In germline, CDR1 is SNHLY, CDR2 FYNNEI. The CDR3 DNA reads as TGTGCCAGCACCGGGACAGAAAACACCATATATTTT. This gives the protein CASTGTENTIYF.

J is TRBJ1-6 and V is TRBV5-1; D remains ambiguous. CDR3 length: 15 residues. Trimming shortened V by 0 bases and J by 9 bases, and 13 bases separated the two germline ends. Germline V CDR1 and CDR2: SGHRS, YFSETQ. This CDR3 reads CASSLDGVGSSPLHF. The CDR3 DNA follows: TGCGCCAGCAGCTTGGATGGGGTCGGGAGTTCACCCCTCCACTTT. Drawing the rest from reference TRBV5-1 and TRBJ1-6, the complete variable domain is KAGVTQTPRYLIKTRGQQVTLSCSPISGHRSVSWYQQTPGQGLQFLFEYFSETQRNKGNFPGRFSGRQFSNSRSEMNVSTLELGDSALYLCASSLDGVGSSPLHFGNGTRLTVT.

This rearrangement joins TRBV11-2 to TRBJ2-2; possible D gene TRBD1, 6 bases. CDR3 size: 14 residues. V was cut by 4 bases and J by 13 bases, with 19 bases left in between. The V gene's germline CDR1 is SGHAT and CDR2 FQNNGV. Here the CDR3 DNA reads TGTGCCAGCAGCTCGGCCCTACAGGGCCTCGGGCTGTTTTTT. As protein: CASSSALQGLGLFF.

The genes are TRBV5-1 and TRBJ2-3; 10 bases match TRBD2. CDR1 and CDR2 (germline): SGHRS, YFSETQ. The CDR3 runs 16 residues. Trimming at V came to 2 bases and at J to 1 base, leaving 4 bases not matched to a gene. The DNA of the CDR3 is TGCGCCAGCAGCTTTGGAGCGGGAGGGGGCACAGATACGCAGTATTTT. Translated: CASSFGAGGGTDTQYF.

V and J are TRBV20-1 and TRBJ1-6; 8 bases line up with TRBD1. Per germline, CDR1 DFQATT and CDR2 SNEGSKA (reference sequence). After removal of 3 bases from V and 9 bases from J, the junction contained 13 bases not matched to a gene. The CDR3 runs to 16 residues. CDR3: CSASLDGQGTGSPLHF. In nucleotides, the CDR3 is TGCAGTGCTAGTTTAGATGGACAGGGAACAGGTTCACCCCTCCACTTT.

The rearrangement uses TRBV2 and TRBJ2-7; 7 bases map to TRBD2. This CDR3 is built from 12 residues. Losses at the gene ends were 6 bases for V and 8 bases for J; bases not matched to a gene: 7. CDR1 SNHLY and CDR2 FYNNEI come from the germline V gene. In DNA form, the CDR3 reads TGTGCCAGCAGCCCCACTAGCGTACAGCAGTACGTC. Encoded protein: CASSPTSVQQYV.

This clone was seen once. The chain joins TRBV28 to TRBJ1-4; 7 bases align to TRBD1. The V segment lost 4 bases and the J segment 2 bases; nucleotides outside the gene matches: 10. The CDR3 loop spans 17 amino acids. The germline gives CDR1 MDHEN, CDR2 SYDVKM. Written as DNA, the CDR3 is TGTGCCAGCAGTTCCAGACGACAGGGCTGGACTAATGAAAAACTGTTTTTT. Translating it yields CASSSRRQGWTNEKLFF.

This clone was counted a few times. This rearrangement joins TRBV12-3 or TRBV12-4 to TRBJ2-7; D might be TRBD1 (6 bases). CDR3 length: 13 amino acids. V lost 5 bases, J lost 10 bases, and 18 bases lay in between. For the CDR3, the DNA is TGTGCCAGCAGTCCCCCCGCCAGGGGAGAACAGTACTTC. It translates to CASSPPARGEQYF.

This rearrangement joins TRBV2 to TRBJ2-7; TRBD1 agrees at 8 bases. Germline V gene data show CDR1 as SNHLY and CDR2 as FYNNEI. The CDR3 runs to 12 residues. V dropped 10 bases and J dropped 3; count of bases not matched to a gene: 5. CDR3 in amino acids: CATGQGGYEQYF. The DNA for the CDR3 is TGTGCCACCGGACAGGGCGGCTACGAGCAGTACTTC.

V and J are TRBV4-1 and TRBJ2-7; 11 bases line up with TRBD1. This CDR3 is built from 14 residues. V trimming: 4 bases; J trimming: 5 bases; junction bases outside the gene matches: 4. Germline V CDR1 and CDR2: MGHRA, YSYEKL. The CDR3 protein is CASSRTGGLDEQYV. The CDR3 DNA reads as TGCGCCAGCAGCCGGACAGGGGGCTTGGACGAGCAGTACGTC.

This chain joins TRBV5-8 and TRBJ2-3; TRBD2 is a possible D gene (6 bases). The germline gives CDR1 SGHTS, CDR2 YDEGEE. The CDR3 length is 11 residues. V was pared by 5 bases and J by 11 bases, with 12 bases between. The CDR3 here is CASRRDAGQYF. Here the CDR3 DNA reads TGTGCCAGCAGGCGGGACGCGGGGCAGTATTTT.

V and J are TRBV7-2 and TRBJ2-5; possibly TRBD1 for D (6 bases). CDR3 length equals 14 residues. Trimming removed 5 bases at V and 4 bases at J, with 14 bases between. The germline V gene encodes CDR1 SGHTA and CDR2 FQGNSA. DNA of the CDR3: TGTGCCAGCAGCCCTTCGACAGGCTTAGAGACCCAGTACTTC. Its translation is CASSPSTGLETQYF.

As concerns this clone: The junction departs from the called germline gene at one end, perhaps through a read error. The CDR3 spells CASSWGLGAYEQYF. The CDR3 DNA follows: TGTGCCAGTAGCTGGGGGCTCGGGGCCTACGAGCAGTACTTC. The V and J genes are TRBV5-6 and TRBJ2-7; tentative D call: TRBD1 (6 bases). Germline CDR1 is SGHDT and CDR2 is YYEEEE. The length of the CDR3 is 14 residues.

The chain joins TRBV4-1 to TRBJ2-1, with D possibly TRBD2 on 5 matching bases. This CDR3 is 16 amino acids long. Germline V gene sequence: CDR1 MGHRA, CDR2 YSYEKL. Trimming removed 4 bases at V and 8 bases at J, with 21 bases between. The CDR3 DNA follows: TGCGCCAGCAGCCCCCAAAGGGTCGGGGTTTTCCATGAGCAGTTCTTC. Protein: CASSPQRVGVFHEQFF.

This clone has just a few counts. The chain couples TRBV19 to TRBJ2-1; TRBD2 might be the D (6 bases). V was cut by 5 bases and J by 2 bases, with 16 bases left in between. The germline V gene has CDR1 LNHDA and CDR2 SQIVND (reference sequence). The CDR3 consists of 16 residues. CDR3 nucleotide sequence: TGTGCCAGTAGTGCCCCAATAGCGGAGGCCTACAATGAGCAGTTCTTC. Its protein is CASSAPIAEAYNEQFF.

This clone was picked up a small number of times. The chain employs TRBV6-2 or TRBV6-3 and TRBJ2-7; D unclear. CDR3 size: 14 residues. The germline CDR1 and CDR2 sequences are MNHEY and SVGEGT. The V end lost 0 bases, the J end lost 2 bases, and 8 bases lay between the germline ends. The CDR3 region has the DNA TGTGCCAGCAGTTACTCGAGTTCGCCCTACGAGCAGTACGTC. Translated: CASSYSSSPYEQYV.

This clone was seen only a few times. This chain uses TRBV10-3 with TRBJ2-5, with D hard to call. Germline V gives CDR1 ENHRY, CDR2 SYGVKD. The CDR3 loop spans 14 amino acids. Deletions cut 0 bases from V and 4 bases from J, with 9 bases between. CDR3 bases: TGTGCCATCAGTGAGTCCCAAGCAGGAGAGACCCAGTACTTC. Translated: CAISESQAGETQYF.

This chain connects TRBV11-3 to TRBJ2-1, with TRBD2 matching over 13 bases. The germline V gene has CDR1 SGHNT and CDR2 YENEEA. The CDR3 totals 17 residues. The J segment lost 3 bases and the V segment lost 5 bases, leaving 7 bases of the junction unmatched. The CDR3: CASSHLGTSGVYNEQFF. The CDR3 DNA follows: TGTGCCAGCAGCCACCTGGGGACTAGCGGGGTCTACAATGAGCAGTTCTTC.